This record looks at one T cell receptor (beta chain) sequence and its context. Its target is unknown. Here immunoSEQ multiplex PCR was the method, and the copy in TCRdb shows in-frame clones only, minus some. The data hold approximately 99,000 clones, with 95% to 96% observed a single time. The data were obtained in a study of OX40 agonist ivuxolimab in advanced cancers. Study at large: Patients' therapy was ivuxolimab, an antibody that acts as an agonist of OX40 (CD134). General study results and limits: It was also the case that some nonresponders had low normalized T-cell clonal expansion.

CDR1 LNHDA and CDR2 SQIVND come from the germline V gene (reference sequence). The V segment lost 5 bases and the J segment 3 bases; nucleotides outside the gene matches: 10. This CDR3 has 16 amino acids. Sequenced material: CD4+ or CD8+ T cells sorted from blood, taken in a trial of the OX40 agonist ivuxolimab. This TCR was sampled from an adult with an advanced solid tumor such as melanoma, head and neck, liver or kidney cancer. This chain joins TRBV19 and TRBJ1-5, with TRBD1 matching 7 bases. The CDR3 nucleotides are TGTGCCAGTAGTCCCCCGACAGGGTATGACAATCAGCCCCAGCATTTT. Protein: CASSPPTGYDNQPQHF.